One TCR beta chain is described in this entry. This specimen comes from a study of cytomegalovirus exposure and HLA in healthy donors. The data were produced by immunoSEQ multiplex PCR, yet TCRdb's version contains in-frame clones alone and is incomplete. The repertoire holds fewer than 200,000 clones, around 85% seen once, with about 5.8% in the top ten. CDR3 length: 14 amino acids. From germline, CDR1 is KGHSH and CDR2 LQKENI. The germline V and J ends were trimmed by 0 bases and 5 bases, with 9 bases remaining between them. The chain links TRBV18 to TRBJ2-3; D not certain. This receptor was obtained from a woman in her thirties in good health and CMV-seronegative. Sequencing was done on a sample of PBMCs. The CDR3 region is CASSPPAGRDTQYF. CDR3 DNA: TGTGCCAGCTCACCACCGGCAGGCCGAGATACGCAGTATTTT.